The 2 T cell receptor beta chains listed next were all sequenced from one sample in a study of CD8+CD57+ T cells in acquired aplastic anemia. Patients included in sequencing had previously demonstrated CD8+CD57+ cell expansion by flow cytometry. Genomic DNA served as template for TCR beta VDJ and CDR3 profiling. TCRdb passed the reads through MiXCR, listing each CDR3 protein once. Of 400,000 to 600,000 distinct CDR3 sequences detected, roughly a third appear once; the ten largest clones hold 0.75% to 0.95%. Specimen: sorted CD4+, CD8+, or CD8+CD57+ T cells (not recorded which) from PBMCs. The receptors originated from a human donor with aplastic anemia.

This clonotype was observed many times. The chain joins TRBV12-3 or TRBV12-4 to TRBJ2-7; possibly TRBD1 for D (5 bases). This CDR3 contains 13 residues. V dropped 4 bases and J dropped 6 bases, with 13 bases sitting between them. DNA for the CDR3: TGTGCCAGCAGTTCCCTCAGGGCTCGCGAGCAGTACTTC. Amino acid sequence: CASSSLRAREQYF.

The CDR3 is CATSGRTSANTDTQYF. CDR3 coding DNA: TGTGCCACCAGTGGCCGGACTAGCGCGAACACAGATACGCAGTATTTT. This chain connects TRBV24-1 to TRBJ2-3; 9 bases align to TRBD2. The germline gives CDR1 KGHDR, CDR2 SFDVKD. The CDR3 spans 16 residues. Trimming cost V 5 bases and J 2 bases; bases outside gene matches: 7.